This TCR beta chain was identified during a study of T cells in localized non-small cell lung cancer (TCRdb year 2020). For the study in its entirety: The study examined T cell repertoires in approximately 240 patients with early-stage NSCLC and compared tumors with uninvolved tumor-adjacent lungs. The cohort was made up of 236 treatment-naive NSCLC patients whose localized lung tumors had been resected. Of the NSCLC patients, 120 to 150 were male and around 99 were female, and the mean age was approximately 66 years.

This clone was seen just once. Its antigen specificity is not known. Base qualities are not at hand, and no much larger clone is one base apart. The immunoSEQ Assay was used to sequence TCR beta CDR3 regions from DNA. Per the original workflow: T cell density was computed as TCR beta template counts normalized to usable DNA estimated by amplifying housekeeping genes. Richness was estimated using the preseqR package, with extrapolation to 400,000 templates for PBMC samples and to 120,000 templates for tissue samples. Clonality was defined by subtracting Pielou's evenness from one. Tissue-enriched TCRs were identified by differential abundance testing using productive amino-acid clonotypes, minimum total count 5 and alpha 0.1. Repertoire overlap between compartments was quantified with the Jaccard Index and Morisita Overlap Index. TCR beta CDR3s were clustered by GLIPH together with public tetramer-defined viral CDR3s, and at least three viral sequences plus V-gene enrichment were required for viral motifs. Drawn from immuneACCESS, this table holds only the in-frame rearrangements with V and J called that TCRdb kept. Clones are partly lost; checked studies trace under half to an unresolved V gene and leave the rest unexplained. V and J calls and clone size are those listed in that table; D and trimming were worked out from the DNA. This sample lists about 24,000 clones; roughly 87% were detected once. The ten largest make up approximately 30% of the sample.

At diagnosis, tumor, uninvolved tumor-adjacent lung and peripheral blood were collected and then preserved as a mix of FFPE and fresh-frozen material. For TCR repertoire profiling, blood samples were analyzed in the form of peripheral blood mononuclear cells. Ends trimmed: V by 0 bases, J by 8 bases; bases unmatched to a gene: 6. Looking up the germline V gene yields CDR1 KGHSH and CDR2 LQKENI. From the cysteine up to the phenylalanine, the CDR3 has a length of 14 residues. Solely the CDR3 DNA is kept, with 42 bases framed from the first base. Here is what the overall study found, with its caveats: Because multi-region sequencing of the tumors was not done, intratumor heterogeneity could not be ruled out. Because the study design was exploratory, TCR variables were selected using unadjusted p-values without false-discovery rate correction. Uninvolved tumor-adjacent lung showed the highest T cell clonality, higher than tumor, which suggests more focused antigenic responses in the uninvolved tumor-adjacent lung. A median of 57 of the top 100 tumor clones turned up in the paired uninvolved adjacent lung, and 28 of those clones also ranked among the top 100 of that same adjacent lung. Longer overall survival was associated with higher T cell density in blood, whereas shorter survival was associated with higher clonality in adjacent lung.

The receptor was derived from a male donor older than 55 with stage I squamous cell lung carcinoma. The chain is made from TRBV18 and TRBJ1-2; TRBD1 agrees with 7 junctional bases. This sample comprised peripheral blood, obtained before any cancer treatment. The CDR3 reads CASSPPPGGRGYTF. The DNA sequence is as follows: TGTGCCAGCTCACCACCACCAGGGGGGCGCGGCTACACCTTC.